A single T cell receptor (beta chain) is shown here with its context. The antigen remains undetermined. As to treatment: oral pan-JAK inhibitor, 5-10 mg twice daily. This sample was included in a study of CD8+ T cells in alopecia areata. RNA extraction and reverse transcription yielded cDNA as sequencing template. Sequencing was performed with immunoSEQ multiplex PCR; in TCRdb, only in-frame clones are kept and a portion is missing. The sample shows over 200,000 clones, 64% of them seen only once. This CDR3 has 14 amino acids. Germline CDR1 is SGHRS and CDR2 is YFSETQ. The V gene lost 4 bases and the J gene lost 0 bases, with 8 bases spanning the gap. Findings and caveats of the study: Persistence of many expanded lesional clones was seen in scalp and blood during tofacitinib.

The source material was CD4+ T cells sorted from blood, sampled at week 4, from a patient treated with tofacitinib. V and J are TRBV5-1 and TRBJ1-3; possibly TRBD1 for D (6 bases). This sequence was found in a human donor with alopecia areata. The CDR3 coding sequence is TGCGCCAGCAGCGTGGACAGCTCTGGAAACACCATATATTTT. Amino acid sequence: CASSVDSSGNTIYF.